These 30 T cell receptor beta chains share one sample of origin, sequenced in a study of shared clonotypes between healthy human individuals. Naive CD8 cells, CD45RO-negative and positively selected for CCR7, excluded terminally differentiated effector memory CD45RA+ cells. Here immunoSEQ multiplex PCR was the method, and the copy in TCRdb shows in-frame clones only, minus some. The sample consists of about 2 million clones, approximately 94% of them appearing once. The sample comprised naive CD8+ T cells sorted from blood. These receptors were taken from a man aged 18-30 years in good health.

The rearrangement uses TRBV28 and TRBJ2-5; D ambiguous. Looked up from germline, CDR1 is MDHEN and CDR2 is SYDVKM. The CDR3 has 13 residues. With 2 bases removed from V and 1 base from J, the gap between germline ends came to 5 bases. CDR3 bases: TGTGCCAGCAGTTTAGCCCTCCAAGAGACCCAGTACTTC. It codes for CASSLALQETQYF.

The J gene is TRBJ2-7, the V gene TRBV7-6; 14 bases match TRBD2. This CDR3 region has 15 residues. V was pared by 5 bases and J by 5 bases, with 5 bases of the junction left unmatched. Germline CDR1 is SGHVS and CDR2 is FNYEAQ. The CDR3 nucleotides are TGTGCCAGCAGCGGGACTAGCGGGAGAGGCGACGAGCAGTACTTC. Its protein is CASSGTSGRGDEQYF.

For this clone: Other DNA sequences of this sample code for an identical CDR3. This chain connects TRBV11-2 to TRBJ2-7, with 8 bases matching TRBD2. Germline-derived CDR1 and CDR2 are SGHAT and FQNNGV. The CDR3 contains 14 residues. V lost 3 bases, J lost 1 base, and 2 bases stayed unmatched. The chain's CDR3 is CASSFAGGSYEQYF. The CDR3, as DNA: TGTGCCAGCAGCTTTGCGGGAGGTTCCTACGAGCAGTACTTC.

The genes are TRBV6-1 and TRBJ2-7, with D perhaps matching TRBD2 (7 bases). The CDR3 length is 13 residues. V was pared by 7 bases and J by 3 bases, with 13 bases between. Germline V gene lookup returns CDR1 MNHNS and CDR2 SASEGT. This chain's CDR3 is CASTPGGRYEQYF. The CDR3 DNA reads as TGTGCCAGCACCCCGGGGGGCCGCTACGAGCAGTACTTC.

The chain uses TRBV6-1 and TRBJ2-7; tentatively, D is TRBD1 or TRBD2 (5 bases each). V lost 2 bases to trimming and J lost 6 bases, with 14 bases between them. This CDR3 has 14 residues. The germline V gene has CDR1 MNHNS and CDR2 SASEGT. The CDR3 spells CASSESGQLTEQYF. CDR3 nucleotides: TGTGCCAGCAGTGAATCGGGGCAGCTCACCGAGCAGTACTTC.

The chain couples TRBV5-1 to TRBJ2-7, with 7 positions matching TRBD1. Germline V CDR1 and CDR2: SGHRS, YFSETQ. The CDR3 is made up of 15 amino acids. The V and J ends lost 1 base and 1 base, in that order; junction bases with no gene match: 5. This chain's CDR3 is CASSLQGDGSYEQYF. CDR3 coding DNA: TGCGCCAGCAGCTTGCAGGGGGACGGATCCTACGAGCAGTACTTC.

J is TRBJ2-7 and V is TRBV5-1; 9 bases are shared with TRBD1. The junction had 7 bases not matched to a gene; V was cut back by 3 bases and J by 3 bases. The CDR3 consists of 15 residues. CDR1 is SGHRS and CDR2 is YFSETQ in the germline V gene. CDR3 sequence (DNA): TGCGCCAGCAGCTATGGGACAGGGCTGGGCTACGAGCAGTACTTC. This gives the protein CASSYGTGLGYEQYF.

The rearrangement uses TRBV11-3 and TRBJ2-7; possibly TRBD1 for D (5 bases). The length of the CDR3 is 16 residues. V shed 1 base and J shed 7 bases, with 20 bases lying between them. Germline V gene sequence: CDR1 SGHNT, CDR2 YENEEA. CDR3 sequence (DNA): TGTGCCAGCAGCTTAGGAATGGGGCTCCCCTACGATGAGCAGTACTTC. It is translated as CASSLGMGLPYDEQYF.

The rearrangement uses TRBV7-9 and TRBJ2-7; TRBD1 agrees at 10 bases. The V gene end was trimmed by 5 bases and the J gene end by 4 bases; junction bases not matched to a gene: 11. The germline gives CDR1 SEHNR, CDR2 FQNEAQ (reference sequence). The CDR3 runs to 16 residues. CDR3 in amino acids: CASSHAETGGRYEQYF. CDR3 DNA sequence: TGTGCCAGCAGCCACGCAGAGACAGGGGGCCGGTACGAGCAGTACTTC.

The genes are TRBV2 and TRBJ2-5; perhaps TRBD1 as D (6 bases). The ends were cut back, 3 bases at V and 4 bases at J, with 12 bases in the middle. Germline CDR1 SNHLY, CDR2 FYNNEI. The CDR3 covers 14 residues. The CDR3 DNA sequence: TGTGCCAGCAGTGAGTACAGGGTTTCAGAGACCCAGTACTTC. It is translated as CASSEYRVSETQYF.

This chain uses TRBV7-9 with TRBJ2-7, with 9 bases matching TRBD1. This CDR3 has 16 amino acids. CDR1 is SEHNR, CDR2 FQNEAQ, per germline (reference sequence). V lost 4 bases and J lost 2; bases outside the gene matches: 9. This CDR3 is CASSSPDGDRAYEQYF. CDR3 coding DNA: TGTGCCAGCAGCTCCCCCGACGGGGACAGGGCCTACGAGCAGTACTTC.

V gene TRBV13 combines with J gene TRBJ2-2; D not resolved. V was clipped by 5 bases and J by 4 bases, with 17 bases between them. Germline V gene data show CDR1 as PRHDT and CDR2 as FYEKMQ (reference sequence). This CDR3 is 16 amino acids long. The CDR3 sequence is CASSPSETRLTGELFF. In nucleotides, the CDR3 is TGTGCCAGCAGCCCTTCGGAGACCAGACTCACCGGGGAGCTGTTTTTT.

Details on this clone: The sample has other DNA sequences that encode this CDR3 too. The rearrangement uses TRBV19 and TRBJ2-7; the match to TRBD1 covers 7 bases. Germline V gene lookup returns CDR1 LNHDA and CDR2 SQIVND (reference sequence). The CDR3 is 13 residues long. V dropped 6 bases and J dropped 3; count of bases not matched to a gene: 5. CDR3 loop: CASSPGQFYEQYF. CDR3 sequence (DNA): TGTGCCAGTAGCCCGGGACAGTTCTACGAGCAGTACTTC.

CDR3: CASSLGQLDEQYF. The CDR3 DNA is TGCGCCAGCAGCTTGGGACAGCTGGACGAGCAGTACTTC. The chain recombines TRBV5-1 with TRBJ2-7; perhaps TRBD1 as D (5 bases). V lost 0 bases and J 5 bases, leaving 9 bases between the germline ends. The CDR3 length is 13 residues. CDR1 SGHRS and CDR2 YFSETQ come from the germline V gene.

The chain employs TRBV9 and TRBJ1-2; TRBD1 matches 9 bases. CDR3 length: 16 amino acids. J was trimmed by 4 bases and V by 3 bases; bases with no gene match: 10. CDR1 is SGDLS and CDR2 is YYNGEE in the germline V gene. The CDR3 is CASSAQPRDRVYGYTF. The CDR3 DNA is TGTGCCAGCAGCGCTCAACCCCGGGACAGGGTCTATGGCTACACCTTC.

V gene TRBV29-1 combines with J gene TRBJ2-2; a weak D match, TRBD1 (6 bases). Germline V gene lookup returns CDR1 SQVTM and CDR2 ANQGSEA. The CDR3 runs to 15 residues. V was clipped by 3 bases and J by 4 bases, with 15 bases between them. CDR3 nucleotide sequence: TGCAGCGTTGACGGCAGGGGACAAAGCACCGGGGAGCTGTTTTTT. This translates into CSVDGRGQSTGELFF.

The chain carries TRBV28 and TRBJ2-5, with D hard to call. Germline V gives CDR1 MDHEN, CDR2 SYDVKM. The length of the CDR3 is 14 residues. Trimming removed 6 bases from V and 1 base from J, with 12 bases in between. In nucleotides, the CDR3 is TGTGCCAGCAGCCCCCCAGGTTTCCAAGAGACCCAGTACTTC. Its translation: CASSPPGFQETQYF.

The chain uses TRBV4-3 and TRBJ2-5; D is unclear. Germline CDR1 is LGHNA and CDR2 is YSLEER. V lost 0 bases, J lost 0 bases, and 17 bases lay in between. The length of the CDR3 is 18 residues. The CDR3 sequence: CASSQEPTGSLYQETQYF. As DNA, the CDR3 is TGCGCCAGCAGCCAAGAACCAACGGGCTCCTTGTACCAAGAGACCCAGTACTTC.

The chain is built from TRBV7-9 and TRBJ2-3, with 9 bases lining up with TRBD2. CDR3 length equals 16 residues. J was trimmed by 2 bases and V by 5 bases; bases with no gene match: 8. Germline V gene data show CDR1 as SEHNR and CDR2 as FQNEAQ (reference sequence). CDR3 protein: CASSQRLAESTDTQYF. Written as DNA, the CDR3 is TGTGCCAGCAGCCAGCGACTAGCGGAATCCACAGATACGCAGTATTTT.

The chain combines TRBV7-9 with TRBJ1-4; 8 bases fit TRBD1. V dropped 5 bases and J dropped 6; count of bases not matched to a gene: 11. Germline V gene lookup returns CDR1 SEHNR and CDR2 FQNEAQ (reference sequence). The CDR3 loop spans 16 amino acids. The CDR3 sequence: CASSALTGADYEKLFF. DNA for the CDR3: TGTGCCAGCAGCGCCTTGACAGGGGCCGACTATGAAAAACTGTTTTTT. The full variable domain, with the rest looked up from reference TRBV7-9 and TRBJ1-4, is DTGVSQNPRHKITKRGQNVTFRCDPISEHNRLYWYRQTLGQGPEFLTYFQNEAQLEKSRLLSDRFSAERPKGSFSTLEIQRTEQGDSAMYLCASSALTGADYEKLFFGSGTQLSVL.

This clone has more than one count but fewer than ten. The CDR3 loop is CASSQEGNPGGYTF. CDR3 coding DNA: TGCGCCAGCAGCCAAGAGGGCAACCCGGGCGGCTACACCTTC. This rearrangement joins TRBV4-1 to TRBJ1-2; the D is unclear. Germline loops: CDR1 MGHRA, CDR2 YSYEKL. V dropped 0 bases and J dropped 8 bases, with 13 bases sitting between them. The CDR3 spans 14 residues.

This chain connects TRBV7-9 to TRBJ2-2; D gene uncertain. Germline V gene data show CDR1 as SEHNR and CDR2 as FQNEAQ (reference sequence). This CDR3 has 14 amino acids. Deletions cut 1 base from V and 7 bases from J, with 10 bases between. The CDR3 DNA reads as TGTGCCAGCAGCTTAGGTGGAGAGGACGGGGAGCTGTTTTTT. This translates into CASSLGGEDGELFF.

This chain links TRBV5-1 with TRBJ2-5, with 10 bases identical to TRBD1. The CDR3 loop spans 16 amino acids. Trimming took 4 bases from V and 5 from J; bases not matched to a gene: 11. CDR1 is SGHRS and CDR2 is YFSETQ in the germline V gene. The chain's CDR3 is CASSTPGQGLLETQYF. For the CDR3, the DNA is TGCGCCAGCAGCACTCCGGGACAGGGGCTGCTGGAGACCCAGTACTTC.

The chain links TRBV11-2 to TRBJ2-1; D unclear. This CDR3 comprises 12 residues. Per the germline V gene, CDR1 is SGHAT and CDR2 is FQNNGV. V was clipped by 6 bases and J by 7 bases, with 10 bases between them. In nucleotides, the CDR3 is TGTGCCAGCAGTTGGGGATGGAATGAGCAGTTCTTC. Its translation is CASSWGWNEQFF. The full variable domain, with the rest looked up from reference TRBV11-2 and TRBJ2-1, is EAGVAQSPRYKIIEKRQSVAFWCNPISGHATLYWYQQILGQGPKLLIQFQNNGVVDDSQLPKDRFSAERLKGVDSTLKIQPAKLEDSAVYLCASSWGWNEQFFGPGTRLTVL.

Here the CDR3 DNA reads TGTGCCAGCAGCTTAGGGACAGGGGGAGAGACCCAGTACTTC. It is translated as CASSLGTGGETQYF. This chain uses TRBV7-9 with TRBJ2-5; 10 bases match TRBD1. This CDR3 comprises 14 residues. Germline V gene sequence: CDR1 SEHNR, CDR2 FQNEAQ (reference sequence). The J segment lost 4 bases and the V segment lost 1 base, leaving 0 bases of the junction unmatched.

The chain couples TRBV18 to TRBJ2-3; 9 positions match TRBD2. Germline-derived CDR1 and CDR2 are KGHSH and LQKENI. The junction had 5 bases not matched to a gene; V was cut back by 1 base and J by 6 bases. The CDR3 runs 15 residues. The CDR3 protein is CASSPLAGVDDTQYF. CDR3 nucleotides: TGTGCCAGCTCACCACTAGCGGGAGTGGACGATACGCAGTATTTT.

The chain has TRBV9 and TRBJ2-3; D not certain. Germline V gene lookup returns CDR1 SGDLS and CDR2 YYNGEE. Between the trimmed V and J ends, which lost 4 bases and 2 bases, there was a span of 14 bases. The CDR3 contains 15 residues. The CDR3 coding sequence is TGTGCCAGCAGCCAACTACGTGATTACACAGATACGCAGTATTTT. This encodes CASSQLRDYTDTQYF.

As for this clone: This sample also contains other DNA sequences that code for the same CDR3. V is TRBV5-4 and J is TRBJ2-2, with no clear D. The germline V gene has CDR1 SGHNT and CDR2 YYREEE (reference sequence). The CDR3 is 12 residues long. The V and J ends lost 2 bases and 6 bases respectively, with 5 bases between them. CDR3 DNA: TGTGCCAGCAGCTTCGTCCCCGGGGAGCTGTTTTTT. It codes for CASSFVPGELFF. The entire variable domain, with the rest obtained from reference TRBV5-4 and TRBJ2-2, is as follows: ETGVTQSPTHLIKTRGQQVTLRCSSQSGHNTVSWYQQALGQGPQFIFQYYREEENGRGNFPPRFSGLQFPNYSSELNVNALELDDSALYLCASSFVPGELFFGEGSRLTVL.

The chain has TRBV4-1 and TRBJ1-4; 8 positions match TRBD1. Germline CDR1 MGHRA, CDR2 YSYEKL. Unmatched junction bases numbered 14, after V lost 3 bases and J lost 8 bases. The CDR3 has 17 residues. DNA of the CDR3: TGCGCCAGCAGCCATTTGGTGTTCAGGGGGCTCAAGGAAAAACTGTTTTTT. Protein: CASSHLVFRGLKEKLFF.

V and J are TRBV5-6 and TRBJ1-1; tentatively, D is TRBD1 (5 bases). Germline V gene lookup returns CDR1 SGHDT and CDR2 YYEEEE. The CDR3 has 16 amino acids. V lost 0 bases and J 4 bases, leaving 16 bases between the germline ends. CDR3 coding DNA: TGTGCCAGCAGCTTGGTGCGGGGGGAAGCAGGCACTGAAGCTTTCTTT. Translated, it gives CASSLVRGEAGTEAFF.